This T cell receptor beta chain is from a study of human T cells and chemical hapten exposure. This clonotype was detected many times. Time point reported: pre-sensitization, week 0. Treatment denoted: therapeutic diphenylcyclopropenone sensitization with weekly scalp DPC. TCRdb analysed the RACE reads with MiXCR anew, one entry per CDR3 protein. Among more than 80,000 distinct CDR3 sequences listed, under 14% were seen once. Per the germline V gene, CDR1 is SQVTM and CDR2 is ANQGSEA. V lost 2 bases, J lost 6 bases, and 2 bases stayed unmatched. This CDR3 contains 12 residues. This sample comprised whole blood, obtained in connection with sensitization to the hapten diphenylcyclopropenone (DPC). The receptor comes from an older woman with alopecia areata. Some clones in this sample may be carry-over from other donors' samples. The chain couples TRBV29-1 to TRBJ2-3; TRBD2 aligns across 7 bases. CDR3 in amino acids: CSVERRGDTQYF. The CDR3, as DNA: TGCAGCGTTGAACGGCGGGGGGATACGCAGTATTTT.